This T cell receptor (beta chain) was identified in a study of regulatory T cells in long-lasting Graves disease. Noted time point: newly diagnosed GD, antithyroid drugs for less than 3 months. PBMC-extracted RNA yielded the TCR library. Graves' disease diagnosis followed American Thyroid Association guidelines. Libraries of TCR beta came from iRepertoire HTBI primers plus Arm-PCR of CDR3 regions. TCRdb reanalysed the multiplex PCR reads using MiXCR and keeps one entry per CDR3 protein. The sample lists roughly 440,000 distinct CDR3 sequences, around 15% seen once, with 20% to 25% in the top ten. This clonotype was recorded many times. These data were also filed under a second study, of T cells in Graves' hyperthyroidism and ophthalmopathy.

The receptor's source is a woman aged 18 to 35 with Graves disease. Sample: peripheral blood mononuclear cells (PBMCs), taken at new diagnosis, from a patient treated with antithyroid drugs.

The CDR3 loop is CASSSAAPQETQYF. The CDR3 DNA sequence: TGTGCCAGCAGCTCCGCAGCCCCCCAAGAGACCCAGTACTTC. The chain links TRBV7-9 to TRBJ2-5; D call uncertain. Trimming pared 4 bases from V and 1 base from J, leaving 10 bases between. Per the germline V gene, CDR1 is SEHNR and CDR2 is FQNEAQ (reference sequence). This CDR3 contains 14 residues.